This T cell receptor (beta chain) was sequenced for a study of cytomegalovirus exposure and HLA in healthy donors. General study results and limits: Most subjects had HLA-A and HLA-B alleles reportedly predicted accurately by TCR beta sequences. The investigators catalogued some 150 TCR beta chains as cytomegalovirus-associated.

PCR was performed using 60 Vbeta and 13 Jbeta primers. Assay used: immunoSEQ multiplex PCR; TCRdb lists only in-frame clones, some missing. The data show some 140,000 clones, with 60% to 80% seen just once and roughly 1.1% held by the top ten. About this clone itself: Its antigen remains unidentified. A read error may produce the germline difference seen at one junction end.

Germline values: CDR1 MNHEY, CDR2 SMNVEV (reference sequence). CDR3 size: 15 residues. Specimen: PBMCs. The genes are TRBV27 and TRBJ2-7, with a possible D match to TRBD2 (6 bases). The source of this sequence is a male donor in good health and CMV-seronegative. The CDR3 DNA reads TGTGCCAGCAGTTTTTCGGCGGGACTGGGCTACGGGCAGTACTTC. Protein sequence: CASSFSAGLGYGQYF.